This entry concerns a single T cell receptor beta chain. Produced via immunoSEQ multiplex PCR; TCRdb's table is partial and in-frame only. The sample lists about 430,000 clones; 80% to 90% were seen once. This entry is derived from a study of blood T cell repertoires in COVID-19. From germline, CDR1 is SGHTA and CDR2 FQGNSA. The V end lost 6 bases, the J end lost 6 bases, and 19 bases lay between the germline ends. The CDR3 is 15 residues long. The rearrangement uses TRBV7-2 and TRBJ2-3; tentative D call: TRBD2 (6 bases). The clonotype was recovered from a man aged 25-45 years who had recovered from COVID-19. Material: PBMCs or T cells enriched from blood (not recorded which). In DNA form, the CDR3 reads TGTGCCAGCAGTACAAATGGAGGGAATGGGGATACGCAGTATTTT. It specifies CASSTNGGNGDTQYF.